Below, 14 T cell receptor beta chains from the same sample are listed, as sequenced in a study of shared clonotypes between healthy human individuals. Produced via immunoSEQ multiplex PCR; TCRdb's table is partial and in-frame only. The sample yields about 79,000 clones, about 64% seen once. Sequencing input: memory CD8+ T cells sorted from blood. Subset noted: CD45RO+ cells pooled with CCR7-negative TemRA cells. The receptors were gathered from a man younger than 45 in good health.

The chain uses TRBV5-4 and TRBJ2-7, with 7 bases matching TRBD2. The germline V gene has CDR1 SGHNT and CDR2 YYREEE (reference sequence). V was pared by 4 bases and J by 6 bases, with 13 bases of the junction left unmatched. The CDR3 consists of 15 residues. The CDR3 nucleotides are TGTGCCAGCAGCCCGTTAAAGGGGAGGGCCTCCGAGCAGTACTTC. This translates into CASSPLKGRASEQYF.

The chain joins TRBV5-1 to TRBJ2-3; D remains ambiguous. This CDR3 is built from 15 residues. Germline-derived CDR1 and CDR2 are SGHRS and YFSETQ. V lost 0 bases, J lost 6 bases, and 14 bases lay in between. The CDR3 sequence: CASSLAVILGDTQYF. The CDR3 region has the DNA TGCGCCAGCAGCTTGGCTGTCATCCTCGGTGATACGCAGTATTTT.

The genes are TRBV5-1 and TRBJ2-1; no firm D call. The V end was cut by 7 bases, the J end by 3 bases, with 17 bases between. CDR3 length: 15 amino acids. Germline V CDR1 and CDR2: SGHRS, YFSETQ. The CDR3 is CASETSGSGYNEQFF. CDR3 bases: TGCGCCAGCGAAACTTCGGGCAGTGGCTACAATGAGCAGTTCTTC.

The table lists this clone with a few counts. V is TRBV9 and J is TRBJ1-1; 11 bases line up with TRBD1. The V segment lost 4 bases and the J segment 4 bases; nucleotides outside the gene matches: 9. The CDR3 extends over 16 amino acids. The V gene's germline CDR1 is SGDLS and CDR2 YYNGEE. The chain's CDR3 is CASSSGQGAMGTEAFF. The CDR3 region has the DNA TGTGCCAGCAGCTCCGGACAGGGGGCCATGGGCACTGAAGCTTTCTTT.

This clone has just a few counts. V usage is TRBV11-3 and J usage is TRBJ2-1; 15 nucleotides match TRBD2. Germline CDR1 SGHNT, CDR2 YENEEA. This CDR3 has 14 residues. Losses at the gene ends were 11 bases for V and 7 bases for J; bases not matched to a gene: 6. CDR3 nucleotide sequence: TGTGCCGGACGGACTAGCGGGAGGGAAAATGAGCAGTTCTTC. Translation: CAGRTSGRENEQFF.

The chain couples TRBV29-1 to TRBJ2-3, with D uncertain. The CDR3 length is 11 residues. V was pared by 5 bases and J by 2 bases, with 5 bases between. Germline V gene data show CDR1 as SQVTM and CDR2 as ANQGSEA. CDR3 amino acids: CSVHHTDTQYF. CDR3 coding DNA: TGCAGCGTTCATCACACAGATACGCAGTATTTT.

Remarks on this clone: A much larger clonotype is one base distant, so this may be a read error. The rearrangement links TRBV7-2 to TRBJ1-5; D not certain. The CDR3 has 16 residues. CDR1 and CDR2 (germline): SGHTA, FQGNSA. Trimming removed 2 bases from V and 4 bases from J, with 15 bases in between. The CDR3: CASSLLVSGLNQPQHF. CDR3 coding DNA: TGTGCCAGCAGCTTATTGGTATCGGGTTTAAATCAGCCCCAGCATTTT.

The V and J genes are TRBV10-3 and TRBJ2-1; D call uncertain. Trimming left V 3 bases short and J 0 bases short, with 9 bases between. The V gene's germline CDR1 is ENHRY and CDR2 SYGVKD. This CDR3 comprises 15 residues. The CDR3 loop is CAISESAGSYNEQFF. As DNA, the CDR3 is TGTGCCATCAGTGAATCGGCCGGCTCCTACAATGAGCAGTTCTTC.

V and J are TRBV5-6 and TRBJ2-7; no clear D. V lost 1 base to trimming and J lost 2 bases, with 13 bases between them. Germline V lookup: CDR1 SGHDT, CDR2 YYEEEE. The CDR3 contains 15 residues. CDR3 loop: CASSLWAESPYEQYF. The CDR3 region has the DNA TGTGCCAGCAGCTTGTGGGCAGAAAGTCCCTACGAGCAGTACTTC. The full variable domain, in which reference TRBV5-6 and TRBJ2-7 provide the parts outside the CDR3, is DAGVTQSPTHLIKTRGQQVTLRCSPKSGHDTVSWYQQALGQGPQFIFQYYEEEERQRGNFPDRFSGHQFPNYSSELNVNALLLGDSALYLCASSLWAESPYEQYFGPGTRLTVT.

This clone was counted between two and nine times. The chain carries TRBV11-2 and TRBJ2-7; D unresolved. V shed 4 bases and J shed 0 bases, with 19 bases lying between them. The CDR3 contains 17 residues. Looked up from germline, CDR1 is SGHAT and CDR2 is FQNNGV. CDR3 in DNA: TGTGCCAGCAGCTCTAATGTCCCCAGCTCGGGCTCCTACGAGCAGTACTTC. Its translation: CASSSNVPSSGSYEQYF.

This clone turned up a few times. The chain recombines TRBV19 with TRBJ2-1; 10 bases map to TRBD1. Trimming at V came to 5 bases and at J to 7 bases, leaving 8 bases not matched to a gene. Germline CDR1 and CDR2: LNHDA and SQIVND (reference sequence). CDR3 length: 15 residues. Written as DNA, the CDR3 is TGTGCCAGTAGTTCAGGGACAGGGGTGTGGAATGAGCAGTTCTTC. It translates to CASSSGTGVWNEQFF.

The rearrangement uses TRBV5-1 and TRBJ1-4; 9 bases fit TRBD1. The germline V gene encodes CDR1 SGHRS and CDR2 YFSETQ. The CDR3 totals 15 residues. V gave up 4 bases and J gave up 8 bases; unmatched junction bases: 9. CDR3 in DNA: TGCGCCAGCAGCGAACTGGTGGGACAGGGAGAAAAACTGTTTTTT. This translates into CASSELVGQGEKLFF.

This clone came up once. The chain is built from TRBV10-3 and TRBJ1-5; no definite D call. The V end was cut by 0 bases, the J end by 4 bases, with 10 bases between. The CDR3 is 15 residues long. Germline-derived CDR1 and CDR2 are ENHRY and SYGVKD. This CDR3 is CAISESLDRNQPQHF. CDR3 sequence (DNA): TGTGCCATCAGTGAGTCTCTGGACCGAAATCAGCCCCAGCATTTT.

This clone turned up a few times. This chain joins TRBV5-6 and TRBJ2-7, with TRBD1 matching 8 bases. The V segment lost 0 bases and the J segment 4 bases; nucleotides outside the gene matches: 3. CDR1 and CDR2 from the germline V gene are SGHDT and YYEEEE. There are 14 residues in the CDR3. The CDR3, as DNA: TGTGCCAGCAGCTTGGCTAACAGGGGGTACGAGCAGTACTTC. Protein product: CASSLANRGYEQYF.